This TCR beta chain was recorded in a study of blood T cell repertoires in COVID-19. Study-wide background: Acute-phase and convalescent COVID-19 samples originated in the United States, Italy and Spain.

V lost 0 bases and J lost 7, with 14 bases in between. Per the germline V gene, CDR1 is SGHDT and CDR2 is YYEEEE. There are 16 residues in the CDR3. Assay: immunoSEQ multiplex PCR; the TCRdb copy retains only in-frame clones and omits some. Among about 280,000 clones listed, roughly nine tenths were seen once. The sample was peripheral blood. The TCR originated in a middle-aged man with acute or convalescent COVID-19. The V call is TRBV5-6, the J call TRBJ1-6; D not certain. This CDR3 is CASSLVTGVENSPLHF. The CDR3 DNA reads as TGTGCCAGCAGCTTGGTAACCGGGGTTGAAAATTCACCCCTCCACTTT.